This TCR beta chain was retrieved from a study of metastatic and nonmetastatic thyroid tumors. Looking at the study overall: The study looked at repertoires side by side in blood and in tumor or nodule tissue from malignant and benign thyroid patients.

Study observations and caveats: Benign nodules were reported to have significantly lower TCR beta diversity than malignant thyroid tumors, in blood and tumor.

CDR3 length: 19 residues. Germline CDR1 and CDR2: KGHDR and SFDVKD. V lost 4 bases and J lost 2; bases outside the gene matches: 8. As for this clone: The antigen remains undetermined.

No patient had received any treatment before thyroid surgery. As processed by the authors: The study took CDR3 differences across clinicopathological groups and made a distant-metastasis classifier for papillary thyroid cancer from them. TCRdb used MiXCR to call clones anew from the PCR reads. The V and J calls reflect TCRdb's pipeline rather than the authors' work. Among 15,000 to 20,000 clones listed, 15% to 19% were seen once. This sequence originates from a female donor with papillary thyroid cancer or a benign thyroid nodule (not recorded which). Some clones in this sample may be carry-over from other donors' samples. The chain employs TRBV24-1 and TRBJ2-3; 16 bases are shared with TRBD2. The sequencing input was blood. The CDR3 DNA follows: TGTGCCACCAGTGAGACCGGGACTAGCGGGAGGGCCTTCACAGATACGCAGTATTTT. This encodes CATSETGTSGRAFTDTQYF.